This T cell receptor (beta chain) was documented in a study of brain T cells in children with intractable seizures. The table came from immunoSEQ multiplex PCR; TCRdb's copy has only in-frame clones and leaves some out. Here the sample spans 300,000 to 400,000 clones, about 93% being singletons. Germline CDR1 is SGHAT and CDR2 is FQNNGV. This CDR3 is built from 13 residues. V lost 1 base and J 12 bases, leaving 12 bases between the germline ends. Indicated time point: blood from clinic visit 5 months post-surgery; TSC patient then seizure free. The TCR sequence derives from a boy under two years old with tuberous sclerosis and intractable seizures. Sequences were derived from peripheral blood, sampled approximately 5 months after surgery. The V and J genes are TRBV11-2 and TRBJ1-4; weak D call: TRBD1 (5 bases). CDR3 nucleotides: TGTGCCAGCAGCTTAGGGGGACGGGTGGAACTGTTTTTT. Residues: CASSLGGRVELFF.